This is a list of T cell receptor beta chains from one sample in a study of control samples from healthy donors and cancer patients. Generated by immunoSEQ multiplex PCR, the TCRdb table keeps only in-frame clones and is missing some. The repertoire consists of 90,000 to 100,000 clones, with around 80% occurring once and the leading ten covering roughly a tenth. Sequencing was done on a sample of blood. These receptors originate from a young woman in good health. The CDR3 runs from the conserved cysteine through the conserved F or W. D genes are given only for firm matches. Clone size is not always given. Where it is, it says once, few, many or a class for expanded clones.

TRBV18	TRBD1	TRBJ2-5	.	CASSLDRGRETQYF	TGTGCCAGCTCACTCGACAGGGGACGGGAGACCCAGTACTTC
TRBV14	.	TRBJ1-2	.	CASSQSPGQTNYGYTF	TGTGCCAGCAGCCAAAGCCCCGGACAGACTAACTATGGCTACACCTTC
TRBV3-1/TRBV3-2	TRBD1	TRBJ1-3	once	CASSQESLGQASGNTIYF	TGTGCCAGCAGCCAAGAAAGTTTGGGACAGGCCTCTGGAAACACCATATATTTT
TRBV5-1	TRBD1	TRBJ2-4	.	CASSSAPGTGGIQYF	TGCGCCAGCAGCTCCGCTCCCGGGACAGGGGGCATTCAGTACTTC
TRBV6-2/TRBV6-3	.	TRBJ1-1	.	CASSYAHQAFEVNTEAFF	TGTGCCAGCAGTTACGCCCATCAGGCTTTTGAGGTGAACACTGAAGCTTTCTTT
TRBV7-3	TRBD2	TRBJ2-1	few	CASSLNRGESNEQFF	TGTGCCAGCAGCTTAAATCGGGGGGAGTCCAATGAGCAGTTCTTC
TRBV24-1	.	TRBJ1-6	few	CATSPLGRNSPLHF	TGTGCCACCAGTCCCCTTGGACGTAATTCACCCCTCCACTTT
TRBV9	TRBD1	TRBJ2-2	few	CASSPPDRTGELFF	TGTGCCAGCAGCCCCCCGGACAGGACCGGGGAGCTGTTTTTT
TRBV9	TRBD2	TRBJ2-2	.	CASSVAAGGNTGELFF	TGTGCCAGCAGCGTAGCTGCGGGGGGTAACACCGGGGAGCTGTTTTTT
TRBV5-1	.	TRBJ1-1	.	CASSPRGKVEAFF	TGCGCCAGCAGCCCGAGGGGGAAAGTTGAAGCTTTCTTT
TRBV6-4	TRBD2	TRBJ2-1	.	CASSPTSGGAYNEQFF	TGTGCCAGCAGTCCAACTAGCGGGGGGGCCTACAATGAGCAGTTCTTC
TRBV24-1	TRBD1	TRBJ2-5	.	CATSDFLPGTGGVETQYF	TGTGCCACCAGTGATTTTCTCCCCGGGACAGGGGGCGTAGAGACCCAGTACTTC
TRBV12-5	.	TRBJ2-5	.	CASGSPPVGETQYF	TGTGCTAGTGGGTCCCCACCTGTTGGGGAGACCCAGTACTTC
TRBV2	.	TRBJ2-6	.	CASTIPGSGANVLTF	TGTGCCAGCACTATACCAGGGTCTGGGGCCAACGTCCTGACTTTC
TRBV4-2	.	TRBJ1-4	.	CASSQANREHEKLFF	TGTGCCAGCAGCCAAGCCAACAGGGAACATGAAAAACTGTTTTTT
TRBV2	.	TRBJ2-7	.	CASSVRIDPPTSYEQYF	TGTGCCAGCAGTGTCCGGATAGATCCCCCCACATCCTACGAGCAGTACTTC
TRBV6-5	.	TRBJ1-1	once	CASSLTGLGGSTEAFF	TGTGCCAGCAGTTTAACAGGGCTTGGGGGTAGTACTGAAGCTTTCTTT
TRBV10-2	.	TRBJ2-1	once	CASSWASPGLSSYNEQFF	TGCGCCAGCAGCTGGGCTTCCCCTGGGCTGAGCTCCTACAATGAGCAGTTCTTC
TRBV30	TRBD1	TRBJ1-2	.	CAWSRGQNYGYTF	TGTGCCTGGAGTAGGGGACAGAACTATGGCTACACCTTC
TRBV9	TRBD1	TRBJ1-1	.	CASSVAGGGGDTEAFF	TGTGCCAGCAGCGTAGCAGGGGGCGGAGGGGACACTGAAGCTTTCTTT
TRBV2	TRBD1	TRBJ1-1	.	CASSRDRVSTEAFF	TGTGCCAGCAGCCGGGACAGGGTAAGCACTGAAGCTTTCTTT
TRBV7-2	.	TRBJ2-5	.	CASSLGGGDQETQYF	TGTGCCAGCAGCTTAGGTGGGGGCGATCAAGAGACCCAGTACTTC
TRBV5-1	.	TRBJ2-1	.	CASSLRGGSNEQFF	TGCGCCAGCAGCTTGAGGGGGGGCTCCAATGAGCAGTTCTTC
TRBV5-6	.	TRBJ2-5	.	CASSSPDGAETQYF	TGTGCCAGCAGCTCGCCGGACGGAGCGGAGACCCAGTACTTC
TRBV29-1	.	TRBJ1-2	.	CSVEGGGGYTF	TGCAGCGTCGAGGGGGGGGGTGGCTACACCTTC
TRBV6-5	.	TRBJ1-2	.	CASSYSGGHGYTF	TGTGCCAGCAGTTACTCGGGGGGCCATGGCTACACCTTC
TRBV3-1/TRBV3-2	.	TRBJ1-1	few	CASSPSRGNTEAFF	TGTGCCAGCAGCCCTTCGAGAGGAAACACTGAAGCTTTCTTT
TRBV27	.	TRBJ2-2	.	CASSRDVSTGELFF	TGTGCCAGCAGCCGGGACGTAAGCACCGGGGAGCTGTTTTTT
TRBV6-6	.	TRBJ1-3	.	CASSYLGGGNTIYF	TGTGCCAGCAGTTACCTAGGGGGTGGAAACACCATATATTTT
TRBV20-1	.	TRBJ2-2	.	CSATGDGELFF	TGCAGTGCTACCGGGGATGGGGAGCTGTTTTTT
TRBV12-3/TRBV12-4	.	TRBJ2-2	once	CASSFDTGELFF	TGTGCCAGCAGTTTTGACACCGGGGAGCTGTTTTTT
TRBV6-2/TRBV6-3	.	TRBJ2-5	few	CASSYAPRETQYF	TGTGCCAGCAGTTACGCCCCAAGGGAGACCCAGTACTTC
TRBV4-3	.	TRBJ1-1	.	CASSQEFGSEAFF	TGCGCCAGCAGCCAGGAGTTTGGCTCTGAAGCTTTCTTT
TRBV2	.	TRBJ1-1	.	CASSPQMNTEAFF	TGTGCCAGCAGTCCTCAGATGAACACTGAAGCTTTCTTT
TRBV5-6	.	TRBJ1-2	.	CASSEDSYGYTF	TGTGCCAGCAGCGAGGACAGCTATGGCTACACCTTC
TRBV3-1/TRBV3-2	.	TRBJ2-2	once	CASSNPANTGELFF	TGTGCCAGCAGTAATCCGGCGAACACCGGGGAGCTGTTTTTT
TRBV10-3	.	TRBJ1-6	.	CAIRDSNSPLHF	TGTGCCATCAGGGACTCAAATTCACCCCTCCACTTT
TRBV6-5	.	TRBJ1-1	.	CASSRSWSNTEAFF	TGTGCCAGCAGTAGGAGTTGGTCGAACACTGAAGCTTTCTTT
TRBV12-3/TRBV12-4	.	TRBJ2-3	.	CASSLRVTDTQYF	TGTGCCAGCAGTTTACGGGTCACAGATACGCAGTATTTT
TRBV3-1/TRBV3-2	.	TRBJ1-1	.	CASSRTVLPMNTEAFF	TGTGCCAGCAGTCGGACGGTCCTACCGATGAACACTGAAGCTTTCTTT
TRBV5-1	.	TRBJ1-1	.	CASSLIQENTEAFF	TGCGCCAGCAGCCTAATACAGGAAAACACTGAAGCTTTCTTT
TRBV19	.	TRBJ2-2	.	CASTTIGGQGNTGELFF	TGTGCCAGTACTACTATCGGCGGTCAGGGGAACACCGGGGAGCTGTTTTTT
TRBV9	.	TRBJ2-7	.	CASSSGTDSYEQYF	TGTGCCAGCAGCTCCGGGACCGACTCCTACGAGCAGTACTTC
TRBV10-1	.	TRBJ2-7	.	CADIYEQYF	TGCGCCGACATCTACGAGCAGTACTTC
TRBV5-6	.	TRBJ1-1	.	CASSLSGSRNTEAFF	TGTGCCAGCAGCTTGAGCGGTTCCCGGAACACTGAAGCTTTCTTT
TRBV6-2/TRBV6-3	.	TRBJ2-7	.	CASSYIAQSSYEQYF	TGTGCCAGCAGTTACATAGCACAAAGCTCCTACGAGCAGTACTTC
TRBV7-9	.	TRBJ1-3	few	CASSLGWGLDGNTIYF	TGTGCCAGCAGCTTAGGGTGGGGGCTGGATGGAAACACCATATATTTT
TRBV19	.	TRBJ1-2	.	CASISGNYGYTF	TGTGCCAGTATCTCTGGGAACTATGGCTACACCTTC
TRBV7-6	.	TRBJ2-7	.	CASSLAQEASYEQYF	TGTGCCAGCAGCTTAGCGCAGGAGGCGTCGTACGAGCAGTACTTC
TRBV12-5	TRBD1	TRBJ1-5	few	CASGLTPGTDNQPQHF	TGTGCTAGTGGTTTGACCCCCGGGACAGACAATCAGCCCCAGCATTTT
TRBV13	.	TRBJ1-4	.	CASSLAGRVGEKLFF	TGTGCCAGCAGCTTAGCAGGGAGGGTAGGAGAAAAACTGTTTTTT
TRBV5-6	.	TRBJ2-7	.	CASSLGQLSYEQYF	TGTGCCAGCAGCTTAGGTCAGCTCTCCTACGAGCAGTACTTC
TRBV24-1	.	TRBJ2-1	many	CATGGPNNEQFF	TGTGCCACCGGGGGACCGAACAATGAGCAGTTCTTC
TRBV14	.	TRBJ1-1	.	CASSQDRSHQAFF	TGTGCCAGCAGCCAAGATCGCTCCCACCAAGCTTTCTTT
TRBV19	.	TRBJ1-2	.	CASSVAGADYGYTF	TGTGCCAGTAGTGTCGCAGGGGCTGACTATGGCTACACCTTC